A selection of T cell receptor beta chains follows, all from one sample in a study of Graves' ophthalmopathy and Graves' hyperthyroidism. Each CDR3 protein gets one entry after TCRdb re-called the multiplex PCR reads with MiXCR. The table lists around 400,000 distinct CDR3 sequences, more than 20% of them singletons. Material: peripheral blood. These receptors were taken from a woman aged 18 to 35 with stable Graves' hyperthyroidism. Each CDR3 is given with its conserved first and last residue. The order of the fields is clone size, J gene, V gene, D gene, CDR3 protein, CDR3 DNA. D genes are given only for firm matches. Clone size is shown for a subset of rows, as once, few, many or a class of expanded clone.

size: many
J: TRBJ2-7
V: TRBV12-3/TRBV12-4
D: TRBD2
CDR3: CASREAGGIFKQYF
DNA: TGTGCCAGCAGGGAAGCGGGAGGGATCTTCAAGCAGTACTTC

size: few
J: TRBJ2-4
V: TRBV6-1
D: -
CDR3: CASSEEGRLLAKNIQYF
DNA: TGTGCCAGCAGTGAAGAGGGACGGTTACTAGCCAAAAACATTCAGTACTTC

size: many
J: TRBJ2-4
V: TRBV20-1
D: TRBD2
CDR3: CSAHLAGAKNIQYF
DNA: TGCAGTGCTCACCTAGCGGGAGCCAAAAACATTCAGTACTTC

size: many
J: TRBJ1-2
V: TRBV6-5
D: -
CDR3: CASSYDGASYGYTF
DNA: TGTGCCAGCAGTTACGACGGGGCCAGCTATGGCTACACCTTC

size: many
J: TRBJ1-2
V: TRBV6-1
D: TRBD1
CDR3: CASGLQGGANYGYTF
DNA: TGTGCCAGTGGGTTACAGGGGGGTGCTAACTATGGCTACACCTTC

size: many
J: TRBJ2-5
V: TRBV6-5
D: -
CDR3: CASRGGRGETQYF
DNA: TGTGCCAGCAGGGGGGGGCGCGGGGAGACCCAGTACTTC

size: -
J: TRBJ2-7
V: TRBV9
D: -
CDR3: CASSVAYSENEQYF
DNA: TGTGCCAGCAGCGTAGCGTATAGCGAGAACGAGCAGTACTTC

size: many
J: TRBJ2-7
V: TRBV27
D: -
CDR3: CARKTWDTYYEQYF
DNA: TGTGCCAGGAAAACGTGGGACACCTACTACGAGCAGTACTTC

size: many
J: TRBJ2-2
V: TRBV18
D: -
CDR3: CASWRNTGELFF
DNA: TGTGCCAGCTGGAGAAACACCGGGGAGCTGTTTTTT

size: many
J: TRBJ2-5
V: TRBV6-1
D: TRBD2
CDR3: CASSELSGEGQETQYF
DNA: TGTGCCAGCAGTGAACTCAGCGGGGAAGGCCAAGAGACCCAGTACTTC

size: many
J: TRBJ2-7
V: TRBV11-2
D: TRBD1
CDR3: CASSLQGQGSYEQYF
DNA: TGTGCCAGCAGCTTACAGGGACAGGGTTCCTACGAGCAGTACTTC

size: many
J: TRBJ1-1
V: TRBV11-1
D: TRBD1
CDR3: CASSLGQGPFGLLNTEAFF
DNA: TGTGCCAGCAGCTTGGGACAGGGTCCGTTTGGGCTTTTGAACACTGAAGCTTTCTTT

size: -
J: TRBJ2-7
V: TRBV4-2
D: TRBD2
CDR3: CASSQLAVAGHAYEQYF
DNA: TGTGCCAGCAGCCAACTTGCCGTAGCGGGCCACGCCTACGAGCAGTACTTC

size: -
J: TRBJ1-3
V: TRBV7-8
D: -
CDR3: CASSSRTGNTIYF
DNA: TGTGCCAGCAGCTCCAGGACTGGAAACACCATATATTTT

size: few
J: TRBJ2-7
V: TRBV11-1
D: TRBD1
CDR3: CASSLGEGDRGREQYF
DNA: TGTGCCAGCAGCTTAGGCGAAGGAGACAGGGGGCGCGAGCAGTACTTC

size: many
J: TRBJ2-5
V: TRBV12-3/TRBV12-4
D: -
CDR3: CASMWQVAVGQETQYF
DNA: TGTGCCAGCATGTGGCAAGTTGCGGTGGGCCAAGAGACCCAGTACTTC

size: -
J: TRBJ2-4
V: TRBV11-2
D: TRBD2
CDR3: CASSPSGGTENIQYF
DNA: TGTGCCAGCAGTCCTAGCGGGGGGACCGAAAACATTCAGTACTTC

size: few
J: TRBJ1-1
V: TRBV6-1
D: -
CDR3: CASGRVNTEAFF
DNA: TGTGCCAGCGGCCGGGTCAACACTGAAGCTTTCTTT

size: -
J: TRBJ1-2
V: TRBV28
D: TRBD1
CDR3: CASSLSGTAYGYTF
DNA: TGTGCCAGCAGTTTATCTGGGACAGCCTATGGCTACACCTTC

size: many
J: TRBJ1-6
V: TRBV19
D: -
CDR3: CASSDSYNSPLHF
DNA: TGTGCCAGTAGTGACTCCTATAATTCACCCCTCCACTTT

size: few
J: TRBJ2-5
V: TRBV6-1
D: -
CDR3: CASSEETGGDKTQYF
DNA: TGTGCCAGCAGTGAAGAAACTGGTGGGGACAAGACCCAGTACTTC

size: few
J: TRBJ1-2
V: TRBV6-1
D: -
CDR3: CASSVLGQAFYGYTF
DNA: TGTGCCAGCAGTGTTCTGGGCCAGGCTTTCTATGGCTACACCTTC

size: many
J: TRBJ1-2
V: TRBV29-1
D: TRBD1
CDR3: CSVDGTAYGYTF
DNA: TGCAGCGTTGATGGGACAGCCTATGGCTACACCTTC

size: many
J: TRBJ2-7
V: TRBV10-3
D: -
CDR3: CAISAGPGAGGSYEQYF
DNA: TGTGCCATCAGTGCTGGCCCGGGAGCGGGCGGCTCCTACGAGCAGTACTTC

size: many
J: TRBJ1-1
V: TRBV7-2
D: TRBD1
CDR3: CASSLLDRETEAFF
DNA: TGTGCCAGCAGCTTATTAGACAGGGAAACTGAAGCTTTCTTT

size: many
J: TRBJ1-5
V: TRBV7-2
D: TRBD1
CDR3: CASSLGGTDNQPQHF
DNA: TGTGCCAGCAGCTTAGGTGGGACAGACAATCAGCCCCAGCATTTT

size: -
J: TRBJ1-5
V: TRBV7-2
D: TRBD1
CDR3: CTSSLARDRRQHF
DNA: TGTACCAGCAGCTTAGCGCGGGACAGGCGTCAGCATTTT

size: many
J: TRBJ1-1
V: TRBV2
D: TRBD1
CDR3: CASSERSGQDEAEAFF
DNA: TGTGCCAGCAGTGAAAGATCTGGACAGGATGAGGCTGAAGCTTTCTTT